A single sample gave rise to the 9 T cell receptor beta chains below, sequenced in a study of blood T cell repertoires in COVID-19. The repertoire was sequenced with immunoSEQ multiplex PCR; TCRdb's copy has only in-frame clones and lacks some. The repertoire holds 150,000 to 200,000 clones, 65% to 90% seen once, with 8% to 10% in the top ten. Sequencing was performed on peripheral blood. These TCRs come from a middle-aged man with active or convalescent COVID-19.

This clone was counted only a few times. CDR3 sequence reads: CASTLGLAVQRVETQYF. CDR3 nucleotides: TGTGCCAGCACTCTAGGCCTAGCGGTACAAAGAGTGGAGACCCAGTACTTC. This rearrangement joins TRBV6-4 to TRBJ2-5, with 7 bases identical to TRBD2. Looked up from germline, CDR1 is MRHNA and CDR2 is SNTAGT. The junction had 19 bases not matched to a gene; V was cut back by 7 bases and J by 5 bases. This CDR3 has 17 amino acids.

The genes are TRBV6-5 and TRBJ1-2; 7 bases match TRBD1. The CDR3 spans 15 residues. Trimming took 6 bases from V and 1 from J; bases not matched to a gene: 8. Germline loops: CDR1 MNHEY, CDR2 SVGAGI. The CDR3 spells CASRHNRGRNYGYTF. CDR3 DNA sequence: TGTGCCAGCAGACACAACAGGGGACGTAACTATGGCTACACCTTC.

The V gene is TRBV11-1, the J gene TRBJ1-1; D perhaps matches TRBD1 (6 bases). The V and J ends lost 1 base and 6 bases respectively, with 12 bases between them. This CDR3 is built from 14 residues. Germline CDR1 reads SGHAT; CDR2 reads FQDESV (reference sequence). The CDR3 DNA reads as TGTGCCAGCAGCTTAGATCTTGGGGGCGCTGAAGCTTTCTTT. Translated: CASSLDLGGAEAFF.

This clone has only a few counts. The J gene is TRBJ2-1, the V gene TRBV7-7, with D perhaps matching TRBD2 (6 bases). Trimming removed 5 bases from V and 6 bases from J, with 20 bases in between. The CDR3 is made up of 16 amino acids. Per the germline V gene, CDR1 is SSHAT and CDR2 is FNYEAQ (reference sequence). In DNA, the CDR3 is TGTGCCAGCAGCAAGGCGGAGGGACTTATTAGCAATGAGCAGTTCTTC. Its translation: CASSKAEGLISNEQFF.

The V gene is TRBV11-2, the J gene TRBJ2-7; 10 bases are shared with TRBD1. Losses at the gene ends were 8 bases for V and 4 bases for J; bases not matched to a gene: 8. CDR1 is SGHAT and CDR2 is FQNNGV in the germline V gene. This CDR3 region has 14 residues. The DNA for the CDR3 is TGTGCCAGCCGAAACCGGGACAGGGGATACGAGCAGTACTTC. Its translation is CASRNRDRGYEQYF.

The V call is TRBV7-2, the J call TRBJ2-5, with TRBD1 matching 8 bases. The CDR3 extends over 14 amino acids. The germline V gene encodes CDR1 SGHTA and CDR2 FQGNSA. V lost 7 bases and J lost 4; bases outside the gene matches: 8. CDR3 bases: TGTGCCAGCATCGACAGGGGCCTGGGAGAGACCCAGTACTTC. Its translation: CASIDRGLGETQYF.

The CDR3 DNA reads TGTGCCAGCAGTAACAGGGGGCGGACTGAAGCTTTCTTT. Its protein product is CASSNRGRTEAFF. The genes are TRBV7-3 and TRBJ1-1; TRBD1 matches 9 bases. This CDR3 has 13 amino acids. The J segment lost 5 bases and the V segment lost 6 bases, leaving 4 bases of the junction unmatched. Germline-derived CDR1 and CDR2 are SGHTA and FQGTGA.

The rearrangement uses TRBV6-2 or TRBV6-3 and TRBJ2-7, with a tentative D call TRBD2 (5 bases). Germline-derived CDR1 and CDR2 are MNHEY and SVGEGT. V lost 2 bases and J lost 1, with 9 bases in between. The CDR3 extends over 14 amino acids. The CDR3 loop reads CASSYGGPSYEQYF. The CDR3, as DNA: TGTGCCAGCAGTTACGGCGGGCCGTCCTACGAGCAGTACTTC.

J is TRBJ2-1 and V is TRBV29-1, with 10 bases fitting TRBD1. Germline V lookup: CDR1 SQVTM, CDR2 ANQGSEA. There are 15 residues in the CDR3. The ends lost 4 bases at V and 7 bases at J; junction bases unmatched: 10. This chain's CDR3 is CSVAGEGTGENEQFF. The CDR3 region has the DNA TGCAGCGTTGCCGGGGAAGGGACAGGGGAGAATGAGCAGTTCTTC.